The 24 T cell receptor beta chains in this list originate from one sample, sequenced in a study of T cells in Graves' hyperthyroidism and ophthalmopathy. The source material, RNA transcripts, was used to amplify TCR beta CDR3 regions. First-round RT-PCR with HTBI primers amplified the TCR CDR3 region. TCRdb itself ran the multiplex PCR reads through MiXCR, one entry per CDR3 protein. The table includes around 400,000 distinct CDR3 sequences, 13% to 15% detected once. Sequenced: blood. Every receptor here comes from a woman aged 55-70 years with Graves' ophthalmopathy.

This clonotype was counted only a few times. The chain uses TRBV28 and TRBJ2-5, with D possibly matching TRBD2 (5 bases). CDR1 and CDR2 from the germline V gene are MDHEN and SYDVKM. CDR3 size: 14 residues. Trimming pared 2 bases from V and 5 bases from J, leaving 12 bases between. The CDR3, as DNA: TGTGCCAGCAGTTTAAGAGCGGCCAGCGAGACCCAGTACTTC. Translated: CASSLRAASETQYF.

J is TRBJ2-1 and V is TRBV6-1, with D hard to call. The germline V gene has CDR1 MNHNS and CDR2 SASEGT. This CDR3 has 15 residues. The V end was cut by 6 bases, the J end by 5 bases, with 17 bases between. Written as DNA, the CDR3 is TGTGCCAGCAGACCCACTGGTATGAATAACAATGAGCAGTTCTTC. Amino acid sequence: CASRPTGMNNNEQFF.

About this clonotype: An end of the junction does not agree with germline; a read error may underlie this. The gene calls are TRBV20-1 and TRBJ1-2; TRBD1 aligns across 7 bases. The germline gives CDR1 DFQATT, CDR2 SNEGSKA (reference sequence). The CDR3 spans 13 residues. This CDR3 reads CGAPLDRNYGYTF. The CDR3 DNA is TGCGGTGCTCCTCTGGACAGGAACTATGGCTACACCTTC.

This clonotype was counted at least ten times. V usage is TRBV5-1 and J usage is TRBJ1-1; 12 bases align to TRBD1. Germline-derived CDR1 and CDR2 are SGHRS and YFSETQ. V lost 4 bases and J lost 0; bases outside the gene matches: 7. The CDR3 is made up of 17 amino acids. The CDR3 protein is CASSPPGQGALNTEAFF. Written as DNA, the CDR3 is TGCGCCAGCAGCCCGCCGGGACAGGGGGCCTTGAACACTGAAGCTTTCTTT.

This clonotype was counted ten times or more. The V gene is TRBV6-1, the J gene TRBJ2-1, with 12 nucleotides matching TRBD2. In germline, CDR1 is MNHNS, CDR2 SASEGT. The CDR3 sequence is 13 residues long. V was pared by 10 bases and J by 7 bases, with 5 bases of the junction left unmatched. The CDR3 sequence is CATRLAGANEQFF. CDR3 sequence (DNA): TGTGCCACCCGACTAGCGGGAGCTAATGAGCAGTTCTTC.

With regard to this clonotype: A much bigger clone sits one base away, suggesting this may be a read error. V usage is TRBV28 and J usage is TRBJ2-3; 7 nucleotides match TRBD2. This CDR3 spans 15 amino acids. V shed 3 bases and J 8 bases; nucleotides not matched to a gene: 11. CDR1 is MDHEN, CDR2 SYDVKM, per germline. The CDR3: CASSLTREFAGTQYF. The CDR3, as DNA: TGTGCCAGCAGTTTGACGCGGGAGTTCGCAGGTACGCAGTATTTT.

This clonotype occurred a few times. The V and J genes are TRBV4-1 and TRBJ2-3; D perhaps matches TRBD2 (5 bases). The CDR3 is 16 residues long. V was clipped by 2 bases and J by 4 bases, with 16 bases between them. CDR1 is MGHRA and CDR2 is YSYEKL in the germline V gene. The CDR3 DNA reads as TGCGCCAGCAGCCAAAGCCTGACGACTACAGCAGATACGCAGTATTTT. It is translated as CASSQSLTTTADTQYF.

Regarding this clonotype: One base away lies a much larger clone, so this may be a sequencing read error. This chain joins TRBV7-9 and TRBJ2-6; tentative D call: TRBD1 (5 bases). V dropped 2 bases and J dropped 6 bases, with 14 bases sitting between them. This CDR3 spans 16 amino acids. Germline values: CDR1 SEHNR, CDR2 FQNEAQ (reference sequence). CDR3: CASSLNVGVAANVLTF. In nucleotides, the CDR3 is TGTGCCAGCAGCTTAAACGTAGGGGTCGCGGCCAACGTCCTGACTTTC.

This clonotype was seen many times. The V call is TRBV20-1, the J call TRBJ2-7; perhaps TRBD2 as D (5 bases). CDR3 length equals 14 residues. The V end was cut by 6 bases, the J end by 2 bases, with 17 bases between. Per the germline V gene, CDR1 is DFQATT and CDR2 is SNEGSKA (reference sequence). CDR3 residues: CSAQVSGIAYEQYF. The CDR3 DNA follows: TGCAGTGCCCAAGTATCGGGAATCGCCTACGAGCAGTACTTC.

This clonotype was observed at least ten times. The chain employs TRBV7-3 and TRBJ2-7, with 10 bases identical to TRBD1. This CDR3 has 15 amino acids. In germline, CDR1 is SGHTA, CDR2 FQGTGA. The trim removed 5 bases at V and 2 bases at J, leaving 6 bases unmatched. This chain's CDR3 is CASSIGGQGAYEQYF. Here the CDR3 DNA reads TGTGCCAGCAGCATCGGTGGACAGGGGGCCTACGAGCAGTACTTC.

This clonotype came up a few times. In DNA, the CDR3 is TGTGCCAGCAGGGGACTAGCAGCGAACACCGGGGAGCTGTTTTTT. Residues: CASRGLAANTGELFF. V gene TRBV2 combines with J gene TRBJ2-2, with TRBD2 matching 9 bases. Germline V gene lookup returns CDR1 SNHLY and CDR2 FYNNEI. The junction had 2 bases not matched to a gene; V was cut back by 6 bases and J by 0 bases. CDR3 length: 15 residues.

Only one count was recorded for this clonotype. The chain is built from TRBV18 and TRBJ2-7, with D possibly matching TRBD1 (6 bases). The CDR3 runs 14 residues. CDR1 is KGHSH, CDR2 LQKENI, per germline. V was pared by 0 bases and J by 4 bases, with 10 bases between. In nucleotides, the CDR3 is TGTGCCAGCTCACCACCGGGACAACTTTACGAGCAGTACTTC. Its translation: CASSPPGQLYEQYF.

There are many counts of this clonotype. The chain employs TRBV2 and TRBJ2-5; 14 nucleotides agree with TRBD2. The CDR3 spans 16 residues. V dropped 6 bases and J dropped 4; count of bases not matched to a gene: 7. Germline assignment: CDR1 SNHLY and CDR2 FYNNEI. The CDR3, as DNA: TGTGCCAGCAGACCACCGGGACTAGCGGGAGTAGAGACCCAGTACTTC. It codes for CASRPPGLAGVETQYF.

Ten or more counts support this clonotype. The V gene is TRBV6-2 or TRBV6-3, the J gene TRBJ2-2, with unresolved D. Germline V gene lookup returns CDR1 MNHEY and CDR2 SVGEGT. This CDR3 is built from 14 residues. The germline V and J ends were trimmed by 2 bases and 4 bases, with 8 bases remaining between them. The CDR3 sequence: CASSYLRTTGELFF. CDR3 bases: TGTGCCAGCAGTTACCTAAGGACCACCGGGGAGCTGTTTTTT.

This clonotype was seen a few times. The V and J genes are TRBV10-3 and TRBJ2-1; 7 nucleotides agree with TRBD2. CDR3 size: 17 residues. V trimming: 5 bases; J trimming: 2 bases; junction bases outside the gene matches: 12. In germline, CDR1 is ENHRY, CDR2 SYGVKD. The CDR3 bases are TGTGCCATCAGTCCATGGAGCGGGACGAACCCCTACAATGAGCAGTTCTTC. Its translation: CAISPWSGTNPYNEQFF.

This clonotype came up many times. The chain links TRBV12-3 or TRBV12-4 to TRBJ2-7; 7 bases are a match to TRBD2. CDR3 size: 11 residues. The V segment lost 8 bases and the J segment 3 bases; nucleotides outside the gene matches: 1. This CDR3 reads CASGGVYEQYF. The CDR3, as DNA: TGTGCCAGCGGGGGGGTCTACGAGCAGTACTTC.

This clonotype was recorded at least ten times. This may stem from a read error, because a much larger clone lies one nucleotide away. The CDR3 coding sequence is TGTGCCAGCAGCTTAGATACAGGGAGAAGTGAGCAGTTCTTC. It is translated as CASSLDTGRSEQFF. The V gene is TRBV11-2, the J gene TRBJ2-1; weak D call: TRBD1 (6 bases). V was trimmed by 0 bases and J by 9 bases, leaving 12 bases between them. Germline lookup yields CDR1 SGHAT and CDR2 FQNNGV. There are 14 residues in the CDR3.

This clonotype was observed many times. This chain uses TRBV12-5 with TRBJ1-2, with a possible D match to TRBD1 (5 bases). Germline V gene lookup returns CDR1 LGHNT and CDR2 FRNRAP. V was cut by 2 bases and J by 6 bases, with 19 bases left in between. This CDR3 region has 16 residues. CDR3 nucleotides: TGTGCTAGTGGTTTGCCCACCCGACACGGGGCACATGGCTACACCTTC. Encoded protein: CASGLPTRHGAHGYTF.

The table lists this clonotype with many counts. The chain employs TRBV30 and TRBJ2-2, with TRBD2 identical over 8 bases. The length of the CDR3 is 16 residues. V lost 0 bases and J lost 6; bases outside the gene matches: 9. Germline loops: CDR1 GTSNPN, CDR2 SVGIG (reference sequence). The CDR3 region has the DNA TGTGCCTGGAGTGTGACCGGGACTAGGGGGTCCGGGGAGCTGTTTTTT. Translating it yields CAWSVTGTRGSGELFF.

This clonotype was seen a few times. The CDR3: CASATGRTDTQYF. DNA of the CDR3: TGTGCCAGCGCAACAGGGCGGACAGATACGCAGTATTTT. The chain carries TRBV10-3 and TRBJ2-3; weak D call: TRBD1 (6 bases). The CDR3 sequence is 13 residues long. The V end lost 10 bases, the J end lost 3 bases, and 14 bases lay between the germline ends. Germline CDR1 and CDR2: ENHRY and SYGVKD.

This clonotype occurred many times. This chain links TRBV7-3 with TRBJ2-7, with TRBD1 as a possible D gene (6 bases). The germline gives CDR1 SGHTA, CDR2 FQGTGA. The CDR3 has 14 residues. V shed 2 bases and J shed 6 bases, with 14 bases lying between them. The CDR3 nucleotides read TGTGCCAGCAGCTTAGTCAGGGGTAACACCGAGCAGTACTTC. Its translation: CASSLVRGNTEQYF.

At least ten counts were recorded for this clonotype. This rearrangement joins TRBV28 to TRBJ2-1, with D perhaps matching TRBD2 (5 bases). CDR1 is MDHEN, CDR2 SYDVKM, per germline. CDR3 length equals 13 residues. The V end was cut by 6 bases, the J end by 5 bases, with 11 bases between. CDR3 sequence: CASSPTGNNEQFF. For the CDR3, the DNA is TGTGCCAGCAGCCCAACCGGGAACAATGAGCAGTTCTTC.

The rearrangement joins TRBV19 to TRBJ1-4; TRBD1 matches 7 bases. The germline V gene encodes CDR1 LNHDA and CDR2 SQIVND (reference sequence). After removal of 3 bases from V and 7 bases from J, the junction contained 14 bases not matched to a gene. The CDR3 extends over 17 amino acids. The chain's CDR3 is CASSIIPRLGQIEKLFF. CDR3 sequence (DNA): TGTGCCAGTAGTATTATACCTCGTCTGGGACAGATTGAAAAACTGTTTTTT.

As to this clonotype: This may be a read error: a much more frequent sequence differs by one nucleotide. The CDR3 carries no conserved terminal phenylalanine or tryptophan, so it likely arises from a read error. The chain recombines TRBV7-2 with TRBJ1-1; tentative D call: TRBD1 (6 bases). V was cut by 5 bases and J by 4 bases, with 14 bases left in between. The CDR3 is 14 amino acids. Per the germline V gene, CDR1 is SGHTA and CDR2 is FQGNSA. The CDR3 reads CASSIRTVGTEAFI. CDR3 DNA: TGTGCCAGCAGCATAAGGACAGTCGGCACTGAAGCTTTCATT.